The TCR beta chain described here comes from a study of regulatory T cells in long-lasting Graves disease. Findings and caveats of the study: Rather than thyroid tissue, only peripheral blood underwent study. With persistent disease, TRBV28, TRBJ1-2 and TRBJ2-5 were the favored segments.

For TCR beta, libraries came from iRepertoire HTBI primers and Arm-PCR of CDR3 regions. TCRdb re-called the multiplex PCR reads with MiXCR, one entry per CDR3 protein. Of roughly 400,000 distinct CDR3 sequences in the sample, 15% were seen once. Time point in this sample: newly diagnosed GD, antithyroid drugs for less than 3 months. After RNA was extracted from PBMCs, the TCR library was made from it. Germline lookup yields CDR1 SGHRS and CDR2 YFSETQ. V was pared by 4 bases and J by 9 bases, with 10 bases of the junction left unmatched. The CDR3 covers 16 residues. In this sample, this clonotype turned up many times. Its antigen is unknown. These records were also assigned to another study, of T cells in Graves' hyperthyroidism and ophthalmopathy.

Specimen: peripheral blood mononuclear cells (PBMCs), collected at new diagnosis, from a patient treated with antithyroid drugs. The chain joins TRBV5-1 to TRBJ2-1, with 13 positions matching TRBD2. The clonotype comes from a woman aged 40 to 50 with Graves disease. This chain's CDR3 is CASSPWTSGRSAEQFF. The CDR3, as DNA: TGCGCCAGCAGCCCCTGGACTAGCGGGAGATCTGCTGAGCAGTTCTTC.